This T cell receptor (beta chain) was identified during a study of blood T cell repertoires in COVID-19. Study context: Researchers got acute and convalescent COVID-19 samples from the United States, Italy and Spain. The analysed material was cDNA or gDNA that came from T cells, B-cell-depleted T cells, or PBMCs.

How the authors handled the data: How many nucleated cells were present was estimated from reference gene primer amplification. The table came from immunoSEQ multiplex PCR; TCRdb's copy has only in-frame clones and leaves some out. The D gene and trimming were derived from the DNA, and the V and J assignments and clone size from that table. The sample has a few hundred thousand clones; 75% to 85% are singletons. This CDR3 is 12 amino acids long. The germline gives CDR1 SGHTA, CDR2 FQGNSA. V lost 5 bases, J lost 4 bases, and 2 bases stayed unmatched. The sequence was collected from a human donor in a cohort sampled during active COVID-19. The V and J genes are TRBV7-2 and TRBJ2-7; 7 nucleotides agree with TRBD2. Sequencing input: peripheral blood. The CDR3 region has the DNA TGTGCCAGCAGCGCACTAGCGTACGAGCAGTACTTC. This encodes CASSALAYEQYF. Full variable domain (outside the CDR3, taken from reference TRBV7-2 and TRBJ2-7): GAGVSQSPSNKVTEKGKDVELRCDPISGHTALYWYRQSLGQGLEFLIYFQGNSAPDKSGLPSDRFSAERTGGSVSTLTIQRTQQEDSAVYLCASSALAYEQYFGPGTRLTVT.